This T cell receptor (beta chain) was obtained from a study of early T cells in non-severe SARS-CoV-2 infection. This clonotype was observed many times. From germline, CDR1 is MNHNS and CDR2 SASEGT. There are 14 residues in the CDR3. V was trimmed by 5 bases and J by 1 base, leaving 8 bases between them. Each CDR3 protein is one row after TCRdb ran MiXCR on the 5' RACE reads. The data contain roughly 26,000 distinct CDR3 sequences, 5% to 6.5% of them singletons. This sequence joins TRBV6-1 and TRBJ2-2; a weak D match, TRBD1 (5 bases). This sequence originates from an adult who was a healthcare worker with PCR-confirmed SARS-CoV-2 infection or an uninfected control (not recorded which). Sequences were obtained from whole blood. CDR3 sequence reads: CASSRQGNTGELFF. The CDR3 nucleotides are TGTGCCAGCAGTCGCCAGGGGAACACCGGGGAGCTGTTTTTT.